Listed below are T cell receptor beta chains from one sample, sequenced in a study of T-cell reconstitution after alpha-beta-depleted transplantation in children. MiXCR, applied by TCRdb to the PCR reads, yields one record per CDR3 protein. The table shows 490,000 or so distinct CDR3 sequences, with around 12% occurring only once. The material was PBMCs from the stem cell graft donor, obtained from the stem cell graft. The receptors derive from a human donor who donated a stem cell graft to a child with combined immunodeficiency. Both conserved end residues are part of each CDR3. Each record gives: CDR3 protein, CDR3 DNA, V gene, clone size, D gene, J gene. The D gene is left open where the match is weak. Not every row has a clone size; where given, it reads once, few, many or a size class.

CASSGTGLGTEAFF,TGTGCCAGCAGTGGGACGGGCCTGGGCACTGAAGCTTTCTTT,TRBV12-3/TRBV12-4,few,-,TRBJ1-1
CASSTPRGYEQYF,TGTGCCAGTAGTACCCCCCGGGGCTACGAGCAGTACTTC,TRBV19,few,-,TRBJ2-7
CASSYVKSGVETQYF,TGTGCCAGCAGTTACGTAAAATCAGGGGTAGAGACCCAGTACTTC,TRBV12-3/TRBV12-4,-,-,TRBJ2-5
CASSSARTLRGYTF,TGTGCCAGCAGTTCTGCCCGGACCCTCAGAGGCTACACCTTC,TRBV12-3/TRBV12-4,-,-,TRBJ1-2
CATSRVRPTYEQYF,TGTGCCACCAGCAGAGTTAGGCCCACCTACGAGCAGTACTTC,TRBV15,-,-,TRBJ2-7
CASSLVPVSYEQYF,TGTGCCAGCAGCTTAGTGCCAGTCTCCTACGAGCAGTACTTC,TRBV7-2,-,-,TRBJ2-7
CASSFLQGTEAFF,TGTGCCAGCAGTTTCCTACAGGGGACTGAAGCTTTCTTT,TRBV27,many,TRBD1,TRBJ1-1
CASSGSLGDTQYF,TGTGCCAGCAGTGGATCCCTAGGTGATACGCAGTATTTT,TRBV25-1,few,-,TRBJ2-3
CASSASGRQGNTGELFF,TGTGCCAGCAGCGCATCAGGTCGCCAGGGGAACACCGGGGAGCTGTTTTTT,TRBV9,few,-,TRBJ2-2
CASSFPRSGNTIYF,TGTGCCAGCAGTTTTCCTCGATCTGGAAACACCATATATTTT,TRBV28,few,-,TRBJ1-3
CASSPWGSTDTQYF,TGTGCCAGCAGTCCCTGGGGATCCACAGATACGCAGTATTTT,TRBV12-3/TRBV12-4,few,-,TRBJ2-3
CASRGRTGELFF,TGTGCCAGCAGGGGACGCACCGGGGAGCTGTTTTTT,TRBV12-3/TRBV12-4,many,-,TRBJ2-2
CAMGLAEPWTPGGNEQFF,TGTGCCATGGGCCTCGCGGAACCGTGGACGCCCGGGGGGAATGAGCAGTTCTTC,TRBV7-9,-,TRBD2,TRBJ2-1
CSARGQLNQPQHF,TGCAGTGCTAGAGGGCAGCTCAATCAGCCCCAGCATTTT,TRBV20-1,few,-,TRBJ1-5
CASSAGTSGVYEQYF,TGTGCCAGCAGCGCCGGGACTAGCGGTGTCTACGAGCAGTACTTC,TRBV3-1,few,TRBD2,TRBJ2-7
CASSEFGDPSYNEQFF,TGTGCCAGCAGTGAATTTGGGGACCCCTCCTACAATGAGCAGTTCTTC,TRBV25-1,many,-,TRBJ2-1
CASSQGYRFTETQYF,TGTGCCAGCAGCCAAGGTTACAGGTTCACGGAGACCCAGTACTTC,TRBV7-2,few,-,TRBJ2-5
CAISLTGGEEETQYF,TGTGCCATCAGCTTAACAGGGGGCGAGGAGGAGACCCAGTACTTC,TRBV10-3,many,TRBD1,TRBJ2-5
CASSPPGPRSDTQYF,TGTGCCAGCAGCCCTCCGGGACCCCGGTCGGATACGCAGTATTTT,TRBV4-2,-,-,TRBJ2-3
CASSLATGYGELFF,TGCGCCAGCAGCTTGGCCACAGGGTACGGGGAGCTGTTTTTT,TRBV5-1,few,-,TRBJ2-2
CASSLQGGTYEQYF,TGTGCCAGCAGTCTTCAGGGGGGCACCTACGAGCAGTACTTC,TRBV12-3/TRBV12-4,many,-,TRBJ2-7
CASSEGFYEQYF,TGCGCCAGCAGTGAGGGATTCTACGAGCAGTACTTC,TRBV5-1,-,-,TRBJ2-7
CAWSVESAMGYEQYF,TGTGCCTGGAGTGTTGAATCCGCCATGGGCTACGAGCAGTACTTC,TRBV30,-,-,TRBJ2-7
CASSGGDRGLKGYTF,TGCGCCAGCAGCGGAGGGGACAGGGGACTAAAAGGCTACACCTTC,TRBV5-1,-,TRBD1,TRBJ1-2
CASSSGQGASIGELFF,TGTGCCAGCAGCTCGGGACAGGGGGCGAGCATCGGGGAGCTGTTTTTT,TRBV11-2,-,TRBD1,TRBJ2-2
CSARGFRLAGVLGEQFF,TGCAGTGCTAGAGGGTTTAGACTAGCGGGAGTTTTGGGTGAGCAGTTCTTC,TRBV20-1,-,TRBD2,TRBJ2-1
CARGPGLAIENKYEQYF,TGTGCCAGGGGCCCCGGGCTCGCCATCGAGAACAAATACGAGCAGTACTTC,TRBV25-1,-,-,TRBJ2-7
CASRAGQDYGYTF,TGTGCCAGCAGGGCAGGACAGGACTATGGCTACACCTTC,TRBV7-9,-,TRBD1,TRBJ1-2
CASSPGRSNTEAFF,TGTGCCAGCAGCCCCGGACGGAGTAACACTGAAGCTTTCTTT,TRBV7-2,few,-,TRBJ1-1
CASSYPDPGRGPYEQYF,TGTGCCAGCAGCTACCCGGATCCAGGCAGGGGTCCCTACGAGCAGTACTTC,TRBV7-9,few,-,TRBJ2-7
CSARAQVDYGYTF,TGCAGTGCTAGAGCCCAAGTCGACTATGGCTACACCTTC,TRBV20-1,-,-,TRBJ1-2
CASSLPTPYNEQFF,TGTGCCAGCAGTTTACCCACTCCGTACAATGAGCAGTTCTTC,TRBV27,-,-,TRBJ2-1
CASRRRIRGDEQFF,TGTGCCAGCAGAAGAAGAATAAGGGGTGATGAGCAGTTCTTC,TRBV2,-,-,TRBJ2-1
CASSLADLTQGTEAFF,TGCGCCAGCAGCTTGGCTGACCTCACGCAGGGCACTGAAGCTTTCTTT,TRBV5-1,few,-,TRBJ1-1
CSASLSGELFF,TGCAGTGCTAGCCTGTCCGGGGAGCTGTTTTTT,TRBV20-1,few,-,TRBJ2-2
CASSPSTGRNEQFF,TGTGCCAGCTCACCCTCGACAGGGCGGAATGAGCAGTTCTTC,TRBV18,few,TRBD1,TRBJ2-1
CASRTTGTSGKVEHGGETQYF,TGTGCCAGCAGAACAACAGGGACTAGCGGGAAAGTCGAGCACGGGGGAGAGACCCAGTACTTC,TRBV6-2/TRBV6-3,few,TRBD2,TRBJ2-5
CASSLTGRETQYF,TGTGCCAGCAGTTTGACAGGGCGAGAGACCCAGTACTTC,TRBV12-3/TRBV12-4,many,TRBD1,TRBJ2-5
CASSTYRGPVGAAAQYF,TGTGCCAGCAGCACGTACCGGGGCCCTGTGGGAGCAGCGGCTCAGTACTTC,TRBV28,-,-,TRBJ2-7
CASRAGTTNEKLFF,TGTGCCAGCAGGGCCGGGACTACAAATGAAAAACTGTTTTTT,TRBV2,-,-,TRBJ1-4
CSVEGQGFLDEQFF,TGCAGCGTTGAGGGACAGGGGTTTTTGGATGAGCAGTTCTTC,TRBV29-1,few,TRBD1,TRBJ2-1
CSARDVGHSTEAFF,TGCAGTGCTAGAGATGTTGGCCACTCCACTGAAGCTTTCTTT,TRBV20-1,-,-,TRBJ1-1
CASSFSIGGEQYF,TGCGCCAGCAGCTTCTCGATCGGCGGCGAGCAGTACTTC,TRBV5-1,many,-,TRBJ2-7
CASSAGRRTTRETQYF,TGTGCCAGCAGCGCCGGGAGGAGGACAACTCGAGAGACCCAGTACTTC,TRBV9,few,TRBD2,TRBJ2-5
CASSLVTIGQETQYF,TGTGCCAGCAGTTTAGTCACCATTGGCCAAGAGACCCAGTACTTC,TRBV12-3/TRBV12-4,-,-,TRBJ2-5
CATSDTGLAGRQSTDTQYF,TGTGCCACCAGTGACACCGGACTAGCGGGGAGACAAAGCACAGATACGCAGTATTTT,TRBV24-1,-,TRBD2,TRBJ2-3
CASSPQLNEQFF,TGTGCCAGCAGCCCCCAGTTAAATGAGCAGTTCTTC,TRBV6-6,many,-,TRBJ2-1
CSARGQGYNEQYF,TGCAGTGCCCGAGGGCAGGGATACAACGAGCAGTACTTC,TRBV20-1,many,-,TRBJ2-7
CASISLTYNEQFF,TGTGCCAGCATATCTCTTACCTACAATGAGCAGTTCTTC,TRBV6-1,many,-,TRBJ2-1
CASSQDKYEQYF,TGTGCCAGCAGCCAAGATAAGTACGAGCAGTACTTC,TRBV3-1,few,-,TRBJ2-7